There are a few counts of the clone carrying this TCR beta chain. Its specificity is not known. This entry comes from a study of cytomegalovirus exposure and HLA in healthy donors. The wider study: Unique TCR beta sequences numbering some 120 million came from around 180 million T cells in an earlier analysis.

Donors in the study were healthy people who gave bone marrow. Use of 60 Vbeta and 13 Jbeta primers characterized the PCR. Generated by immunoSEQ multiplex PCR, the TCRdb table keeps only in-frame clones and is missing some. The sample carries 130,000 to 150,000 clones, around 80% recorded once. Points from the study as a whole: CMV serostatus was the sole immune exposure data available. Apparent HLA restriction characterized most CMV-associated TCR beta chains in a later analysis.

Trimming took off 3 bases at V and 6 bases at J, with 12 bases between the two ends. Germline values: CDR1 SGHRS, CDR2 YFSETQ. The CDR3 runs 13 residues. The chain links TRBV5-1 to TRBJ1-2; D unclear. The sequence came from a young man in good health and CMV-seronegative. Material for sequencing was PBMCs. CDR3 region: CASSSDGGNGYTF. The CDR3 DNA reads TGCGCCAGCAGCTCCGACGGAGGGAATGGCTACACCTTC.